The sequence of this T cell receptor (beta chain) was determined in a study of shared clonotypes between healthy human individuals. Germline V gene data show CDR1 as MDHEN and CDR2 as SYDVKM. The V segment lost 3 bases and the J segment 1 base; nucleotides outside the gene matches: 6. The CDR3 has 16 residues. Worth noting for this clone: Its specificity is unknown.

Naive CD8 cells comprised CD45RO-negative, CCR7-positively selected cells, excluding terminally differentiated effector memory CD45RA+ cells. The repertoire was sequenced with immunoSEQ multiplex PCR; TCRdb's copy has only in-frame clones and lacks some. The repertoire has hundreds of thousands of clones, approximately 95% of them found once; the top ten carry over 0.095%. Study results and limitations: The study found 4.5% to 6% of naive CD4 clonotypes shared across a few donors. What naive subsets generally showed was a larger estimated richness than memory subsets showed.

V gene TRBV28 combines with J gene TRBJ2-5; 9 nucleotides agree with TRBD2. Sample: naive CD8+ T cells sorted from blood. This sequence was found in a woman in her thirties in good health. The CDR3 DNA reads as TGTGCCAGCAGTTTGTTTCTAGCGGGGATCCAAGAGACCCAGTACTTC. Residues: CASSLFLAGIQETQYF.